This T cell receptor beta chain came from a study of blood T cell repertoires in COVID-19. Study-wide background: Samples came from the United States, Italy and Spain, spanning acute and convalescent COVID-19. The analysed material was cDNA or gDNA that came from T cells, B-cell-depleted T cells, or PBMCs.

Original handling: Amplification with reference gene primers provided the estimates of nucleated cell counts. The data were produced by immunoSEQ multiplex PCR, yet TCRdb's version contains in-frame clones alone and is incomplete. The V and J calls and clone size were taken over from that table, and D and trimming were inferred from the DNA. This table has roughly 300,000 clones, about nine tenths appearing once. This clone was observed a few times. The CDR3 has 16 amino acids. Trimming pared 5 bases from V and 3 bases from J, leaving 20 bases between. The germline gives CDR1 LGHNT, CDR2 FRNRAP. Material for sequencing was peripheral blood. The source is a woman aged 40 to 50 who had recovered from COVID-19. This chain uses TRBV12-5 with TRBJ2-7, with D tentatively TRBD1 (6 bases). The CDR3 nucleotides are TGTGCTAGTGGTCCCGGGGCGTGGACAGCAGGCTACGAGCAGTACTTC. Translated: CASGPGAWTAGYEQYF. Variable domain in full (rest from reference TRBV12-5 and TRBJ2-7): DARVTQTPRHKVTEMGQEVTMRCQPILGHNTVFWYRQTMMQGLELLAYFRNRAPLDDSGMPKDRFSAEMPDATLATLKIQPSEPRDSAVYFCASGPGAWTAGYEQYFGPGTRLTVT.